These 15 T cell receptor beta chains share one sample of origin, sequenced in a study of CXCR3-negative and CXCR3-positive naive CD8 T cells. The study's findings and limits: CXCR3-expressing naive cells carried TRB CDR3s more hydrophobic than those of CXCR3-negative naive cells.

The TRB cDNA libraries were prepared by 5' RACE with UMI labels. Using the 5' RACE reads, TCRdb records one entry per CDR3 protein without DNA. This table lists 90,000 to 100,000 distinct CDR3 sequences. The antigens for these receptors are not known. What was sequenced was naive CXCR3+ CD8+ T cells from blood. Sample subset: CD45RO-CCR7+CD27+CD95- naive CD8+ T cells expressing CXCR3 (TNR3+). These receptors originate from a human donor in good health. Some clones in this sample may be carry-over from other donors' samples.

V gene TRBV20-1 combines with J gene TRBJ2-1; without DNA, the TCRdb call of TRBD1 cannot be checked. The CDR3 runs to 13 residues. Germline V gene data show CDR1 as DFQATT and CDR2 as SNEGSKA (reference sequence). CDR3 region: CSASGGTHYEQFF.

The chain links TRBV7-2 to TRBJ2-2; TCRdb lists TRBD1, though no DNA is available to test this call. CDR3 length equals 15 residues. Per germline, CDR1 SGHTA and CDR2 FQGNSA. The CDR3 reads CASSFRGTQTGELFF.

The chain is built from TRBV4-2 and TRBJ2-5; absent DNA, TCRdb's TRBD1 call cannot be checked. The length of the CDR3 is 15 residues. Germline V lookup: CDR1 LGHNA, CDR2 YNFKEQ. CDR3 in amino acids: CASSQEGQNQETQYF.

The V and J genes are TRBV7-9 and TRBJ1-1. The CDR3 contains 12 residues. Germline-derived CDR1 and CDR2 are SEHNR and FQNEAQ (reference sequence). The CDR3 here is CASSFPNTEAFF.

The chain recombines TRBV19 with TRBJ2-1. The CDR3 has 14 residues. CDR1 and CDR2 (germline): LNHDA, SQIVND (reference sequence). CDR3 amino acids: CASRLGSSYNEQFF.

CDR3 residues: CSVDGTSDTDTQYF. The chain uses TRBV29-1 and TRBJ2-3; without DNA, the TCRdb call of TRBD2 cannot be checked. Germline V gives CDR1 SQVTM, CDR2 ANQGSEA. The CDR3 spans 14 residues.

The rearrangement links TRBV25-1 to TRBJ2-3; TCRdb's assignment of TRBD2 cannot be checked, as there is no DNA. The CDR3 is 16 residues long. Per germline, CDR1 MGHDK and CDR2 SYGVNS. This CDR3 is CASSPPGLAGLDAQYF.

This chain joins TRBV29-1 and TRBJ2-7; the D gene TCRdb calls, TRBD2, cannot be checked with no DNA. CDR1 is SQVTM, CDR2 ANQGSEA, per germline. The CDR3 is made up of 14 amino acids. The chain's CDR3 is CSVGLAEGRYEQYF.

The V call is TRBV7-7, the J call TRBJ2-2; the D gene TCRdb calls, TRBD1, cannot be checked with no DNA. The CDR3 extends over 12 amino acids. CDR1 and CDR2 from the germline V gene are SSHAT and FNYEAQ (reference sequence). CDR3 amino acids: CASSPGTGELFF.

CDR3 sequence: CASSKALAGGDRLQETQYF. The chain combines TRBV21-1 with TRBJ2-5; TCRdb's D call, TRBD1, is unchecked because there is no DNA. TRBV21-1 is noted as a pseudogene. The CDR3 covers 19 residues.

The chain combines TRBV7-6 with TRBJ1-5. CDR1 is SGHVS and CDR2 is FNYEAQ in the germline V gene. There are 13 residues in the CDR3. The CDR3 spells CASSLSGNQPQHF.

This chain joins TRBV7-3 and TRBJ1-1. Germline V CDR1 and CDR2: SGHTA, FQGTGA. The CDR3 consists of 13 residues. CDR3 amino acids: CASSLDLNTEAFF.

The chain combines TRBV25-1 with TRBJ2-7; no DNA is available, so the TRBD1 call from TCRdb remains unchecked. This CDR3 is built from 15 residues. Germline CDR1 is MGHDK and CDR2 is SYGVNS. The CDR3: CASSTRTGEGYEQYF.

V gene TRBV6-6 combines with J gene TRBJ2-5. CDR3 length equals 16 residues. CDR1 and CDR2 (germline): MNHNY, SVGAGI (reference sequence). The CDR3: CASRDDLLGVQETQYF.

This sequence joins TRBV12-3 or TRBV12-4 and TRBJ2-1; as DNA is missing, the TRBD1 call by TCRdb cannot be tested. The CDR3 extends over 15 amino acids. The CDR3 protein is CASRLTGSSYNEQFF.